The text below deals with one TCR beta chain. Its antigen is currently unknown. Per germline, CDR1 SGHTA and CDR2 FQGNSA. Trimming at V came to 5 bases and at J to 0 bases, leaving 6 bases not matched to a gene. The CDR3 runs 15 residues. CD4+ T cells from unexposed donors were obtained before the COVID-19 pandemic (2011-2018). After roughly ten days of culture, CD4+ T cells were isolated. Roughly 2 million PBMCs per well were cultured with roughly 10 IU/ml IL-2. This entry belongs to a study of CD4 T cells in relation to SARS-CoV-2 and coronaviruses. The wider study: After roughly 9 days of antigen culture, PBMC TCR beta CDR3s were sequenced. Crossreactive spike epitopes shared across donors were mapped to their HLA restriction.

Notes on the study in general: Samples before the pandemic and after infection were not matched within any donor.

Generated by immunoSEQ multiplex PCR, the TCRdb table keeps only in-frame clones and is missing some. The profile shows fewer than 25,000 clones, about 86% of them singletons. This clonotype was sampled from a human donor in good health. The sequencing input was CD4+ T cells from PBMCs, cultured in vitro. This sequence joins TRBV7-2 and TRBJ2-7, with 8 bases matching TRBD2. The CDR3 coding sequence is TGTGCCAGCAGCCCGCGGGGGGTCGGCTCCTACGAGCAGTACTTC. Translated: CASSPRGVGSYEQYF.